Shown below are 24 T cell receptor beta chains from a single sample sequenced in a study of cytomegalovirus exposure and HLA in healthy donors. PCR employed 60 Vbeta and 13 Jbeta primers. The repertoire was sequenced with immunoSEQ multiplex PCR; TCRdb's copy has only in-frame clones and lacks some. This sample has tens of thousands of clones; about four fifths occur once, and the top ten carry 12%. Sequenced material: PBMCs. Receptor source: a male donor in good health and CMV-seropositive.

The rearrangement joins TRBV5-1 to TRBJ2-3; 15 bases line up with TRBD2. In germline, CDR1 is SGHRS, CDR2 YFSETQ. The CDR3 contains 16 residues. Trimming at V came to 5 bases and at J to 2 bases, leaving 3 bases not matched to a gene. CDR3 nucleotide sequence: TGCGCCAGCAGGGGACTAGCGGGAGGCCACACAGATACGCAGTATTTT. Translated, it gives CASRGLAGGHTDTQYF. Based on the CDR3 plus reference TRBV5-1 and TRBJ2-3, the full variable domain is KAGVTQTPRYLIKTRGQQVTLSCSPISGHRSVSWYQQTPGQGLQFLFEYFSETQRNKGNFPGRFSGRQFSNSRSEMNVSTLELGDSALYLCASRGLAGGHTDTQYFGPGTRLTVL.

As concerns this clone: In the same sample, other DNA sequences code for this CDR3. This chain joins TRBV2 and TRBJ2-7; D might be TRBD1 (7 bases). The ends were cut back, 2 bases at V and 0 bases at J, with 8 bases in the middle. CDR1 SNHLY and CDR2 FYNNEI come from the germline V gene. This CDR3 has 14 amino acids. CDR3 bases: TGTGCCAGCAGTGAACAGGGGGGCTCCTACGAGCAGTACTTC. This sequence encodes CASSEQGGSYEQYF.

This clone appeared a single time. The rearrangement joins TRBV5-6 to TRBJ2-5; D is perhaps TRBD2 (5 bases). From germline, CDR1 is SGHDT and CDR2 YYEEEE. The length of the CDR3 is 15 residues. V dropped 4 bases and J dropped 4 bases, with 17 bases sitting between them. In nucleotides, the CDR3 is TGTGCCAGCAGCCATCGGAGGAGTCCTCGAGAGACCCAGTACTTC. Translated: CASSHRRSPRETQYF.

The CDR3 DNA is TGTGCCAGCTCACTTGCCGGACAGGGGTACGAGCAGTACTTC. Its protein product is CASSLAGQGYEQYF. This chain links TRBV18 with TRBJ2-7; the match to TRBD1 covers 9 bases. The germline CDR1 and CDR2 sequences are KGHSH and LQKENI. V gave up 4 bases and J gave up 4 bases; unmatched junction bases: 5. The CDR3 is made up of 14 amino acids. Filled out from reference TRBV18 and TRBJ2-7, the complete variable domain reads NAGVMQNPRHLVRRRGQEARLRCSPMKGHSHVYWYRQLPEEGLKFMVYLQKENIIDESGMPKERFSAEFPKEGPSILRIQQVVRGDSAAYFCASSLAGQGYEQYFGPGTRLTVT.

This chain joins TRBV5-1 and TRBJ2-3; 7 bases are shared with TRBD2. With 3 bases clipped from V and 6 bases from J, the junction kept 13 bases outside the gene matches. The CDR3 sequence is 16 residues long. The germline CDR1 and CDR2 sequences are SGHRS and YFSETQ. CDR3 DNA sequence: TGCGCCAGCAGCTCCTTAGCATCGGGAGGCCGGGATACGCAGTATTTT. Amino acid sequence: CASSSLASGGRDTQYF.

The chain links TRBV6-7 to TRBJ1-5; no firm D call. TRBV6-7 is an open reading frame, and its role is uncertain. The CDR3 is made up of 14 amino acids. Trimming removed 2 bases at V and 3 bases at J, with 8 bases between. This CDR3 reads CASSYHRYNQPQHF. The CDR3 bases are TGTGCCAGCAGTTACCACAGATACAATCAGCCCCAGCATTTT.

In this sample, this clone turned up a few times. The gene calls are TRBV14 and TRBJ1-1; unclear D gene. The CDR3 has 16 amino acids. V dropped 0 bases and J dropped 0 bases, with 11 bases sitting between them. The V gene's germline CDR1 is SGHDN and CDR2 FVKESK. The CDR3 here is CASSQDPGLMNTEAFF. CDR3 sequence (DNA): TGTGCCAGCAGCCAAGATCCGGGTTTGATGAACACTGAAGCTTTCTTT.

This rearrangement joins TRBV5-4 to TRBJ1-6; TRBD1 is a possible D gene (6 bases). Per germline, CDR1 SGHNT and CDR2 YYREEE (reference sequence). V dropped 4 bases and J dropped 4 bases, with 12 bases sitting between them. This CDR3 comprises 15 residues. CDR3 in DNA: TGTGCCAGCAGCGTCTACGGACAGTATAATTCACCCCTCCACTTT. Translation: CASSVYGQYNSPLHF.

The chain joins TRBV14 to TRBJ2-7, with D uncertain. Per the germline V gene, CDR1 is SGHDN and CDR2 is FVKESK. The CDR3 consists of 11 residues. V lost 0 bases and J lost 12, with 9 bases in between. The CDR3 DNA reads TGTGCCAGCAGCCAAGATGCAGGTCCGTACTTC. It yields the protein CASSQDAGPYF. The whole variable domain, filled in from reference TRBV14 and TRBJ2-7, reads EAGVTQFPSHSVIEKGQTVTLRCDPISGHDNLYWYRRVMGKEIKFLLHFVKESKQDESGMPNNRFLAERTGGTYSTLKVQPAELEDSGVYFCASSQDAGPYFGPGTRLTVT.

The chain uses TRBV7-2 and TRBJ2-1; 7 bases agree with TRBD2. This CDR3 spans 15 amino acids. From germline, CDR1 is SGHTA and CDR2 FQGNSA. J was trimmed by 10 bases and V by 5 bases; bases with no gene match: 14. CDR3: CASSLQRLREGEQFF. The CDR3 DNA follows: TGTGCCAGCAGCCTACAGAGACTAAGGGAGGGAGAGCAGTTCTTC.

Here the CDR3 reads CASSLPGLSYEQYF. CDR3 in DNA: TGTGCCAGCAGCTTGCCAGGGCTCTCCTACGAGCAGTACTTC. The rearrangement links TRBV5-6 to TRBJ2-7, with a possible D match to TRBD1 (5 bases). Trimming removed 1 base at V and 0 bases at J, with 8 bases between. The germline V gene has CDR1 SGHDT and CDR2 YYEEEE. The CDR3 is 14 amino acids.

This sequence joins TRBV5-4 and TRBJ1-1; D ambiguous. This CDR3 has 15 amino acids. The V end lost 2 bases, the J end lost 0 bases, and 11 bases lay between the germline ends. Germline V gene data show CDR1 as SGHNT and CDR2 as YYREEE (reference sequence). The chain's CDR3 is CASSFLGVMNTEAFF. The CDR3 DNA follows: TGTGCCAGCAGCTTCCTCGGGGTAATGAACACTGAAGCTTTCTTT. Combining the CDR3 with reference TRBV5-4 and TRBJ1-1 gives the whole variable domain ETGVTQSPTHLIKTRGQQVTLRCSSQSGHNTVSWYQQALGQGPQFIFQYYREEENGRGNFPPRFSGLQFPNYSSELNVNALELDDSALYLCASSFLGVMNTEAFFGQGTRLTVV.

V is TRBV9 and J is TRBJ2-1; D may be TRBD1 (6 bases). Germline V gene data show CDR1 as SGDLS and CDR2 as YYNGEE. The ends were cut back, 0 bases at V and 3 bases at J, with 25 bases in the middle. The CDR3 spans 20 residues. The CDR3 DNA reads as TGTGCCAGCAGCGTAGTTGGTTCGAGAGGTGCCAGGGGCGGCTACAATGAGCAGTTCTTC. This translates into CASSVVGSRGARGGYNEQFF.

The chain has TRBV28 and TRBJ1-2, with 10 bases identical to TRBD1. V lost 8 bases and J lost 4; bases outside the gene matches: 7. Germline-derived CDR1 and CDR2 are MDHEN and SYDVKM. CDR3 length equals 14 residues. CDR3 coding DNA: TGTGCCAGCTACCGGGGACAGGGGTCCTATGGCTACACCTTC. Translation: CASYRGQGSYGYTF.

J is TRBJ1-1 and V is TRBV5-1, with a tentative D call TRBD1 (5 bases). This CDR3 has 16 residues. V was pared by 4 bases and J by 1 base, with 17 bases between. Germline V gene lookup returns CDR1 SGHRS and CDR2 YFSETQ. The CDR3 protein is CASSRETALSNTEAFF. CDR3 nucleotide sequence: TGCGCCAGCAGCAGAGAGACAGCCTTGTCGAACACTGAAGCTTTCTTT.

CDR3 sequence reads: CASSRGTARSEKLFF. Written as DNA, the CDR3 is TGTGCCAGTAGTAGGGGGACAGCCCGAAGTGAAAAACTGTTTTTT. J is TRBJ1-4 and V is TRBV19; 7 bases align to TRBD1. The V gene's germline CDR1 is LNHDA and CDR2 SQIVND (reference sequence). CDR3 length: 15 amino acids. Trimming cost V 4 bases and J 7 bases; bases outside gene matches: 9.

This clone was picked up a small number of times. V usage is TRBV6-1 and J usage is TRBJ1-2; TRBD1 matches at 9 bases. Germline values: CDR1 MNHNS, CDR2 SASEGT. This CDR3 comprises 15 residues. The trim removed 6 bases at V and 6 bases at J, leaving 11 bases unmatched. The CDR3 DNA follows: TGTGCCAGCAGGAGCCCCGACAGGGGGACTGATGGCTACACCTTC. Translating gives CASRSPDRGTDGYTF.

This chain connects TRBV5-8 to TRBJ2-5; 9 nucleotides align to TRBD2. With 4 bases clipped from V and 0 bases from J, the junction kept 7 bases outside the gene matches. There are 16 residues in the CDR3. CDR1 is SGHTS and CDR2 is YDEGEE in the germline V gene. CDR3 amino acids: CASSTGTSTHQETQYF. CDR3 bases: TGTGCCAGCAGCACCGGGACTAGCACACACCAAGAGACCCAGTACTTC. The whole variable domain, remainder taken from reference TRBV5-8 and TRBJ2-5, is EAGVTQSPTHLIKTRGQQATLRCSPISGHTSVYWYQQALGLGLQFLLWYDEGEERNRGNFPPRFSGRQFPNYSSELNVNALELEDSALYLCASSTGTSTHQETQYFGPGTRLLVL.

This chain joins TRBV5-6 and TRBJ2-1, with 11 bases matching TRBD2. CDR3 length equals 16 residues. CDR1 and CDR2 from the germline V gene are SGHDT and YYEEEE. V shed 4 bases and J 7 bases; nucleotides not matched to a gene: 10. This CDR3 is CASSQRLAGLGNEQFF. The CDR3 nucleotides read TGTGCCAGCAGCCAAAGACTAGCGGGACTTGGGAATGAGCAGTTCTTC. Filled out from reference TRBV5-6 and TRBJ2-1, the complete variable domain reads DAGVTQSPTHLIKTRGQQVTLRCSPKSGHDTVSWYQQALGQGPQFIFQYYEEEERQRGNFPDRFSGHQFPNYSSELNVNALLLGDSALYLCASSQRLAGLGNEQFFGPGTRLTVL.

The chain is built from TRBV19 and TRBJ2-3, with 11 nucleotides matching TRBD2. The J segment lost 5 bases and the V segment lost 2 bases, leaving 0 bases of the junction unmatched. This CDR3 is built from 14 residues. Germline lookup yields CDR1 LNHDA and CDR2 SQIVND (reference sequence). CDR3 nucleotides: TGTGCCAGTAGTATAACTAGCGGGAGAGATACGCAGTATTTT. The encoded protein is CASSITSGRDTQYF.

DNA of the CDR3: TGTGCCAGCTCATCCGGACAGGGGACTACCTATGGCTACACCTTC. Translation gives CASSSGQGTTYGYTF. The chain joins TRBV18 to TRBJ1-2, with 9 positions matching TRBD1. Germline lookup yields CDR1 KGHSH and CDR2 LQKENI. The CDR3 covers 15 residues. With V trimmed by 5 bases and J by 4 bases, 8 bases remained unmatched.

This clone came up once. This rearrangement joins TRBV18 to TRBJ2-1, with 10 bases lining up with TRBD1. Germline V gives CDR1 KGHSH, CDR2 LQKENI. The V gene end was trimmed by 3 bases and the J gene end by 2 bases; junction bases not matched to a gene: 4. This CDR3 region has 16 residues. CDR3 region: CASSPPGQGAYNEQFF. CDR3 in DNA: TGTGCCAGCTCACCCCCAGGACAGGGGGCCTACAATGAGCAGTTCTTC.

The rearrangement uses TRBV28 and TRBJ2-2; the D gene is possibly TRBD1 (6 bases). CDR3 length equals 16 residues. V lost 5 bases and J lost 5, with 18 bases in between. The germline V gene has CDR1 MDHEN and CDR2 SYDVKM. This CDR3 is CASSTRQDVKTGELFF. CDR3 nucleotide sequence: TGTGCCAGCAGTACCAGACAGGACGTGAAAACCGGGGAGCTGTTTTTT.

The CDR3: CASSQDRSAGGSQETQYF. CDR3 bases: TGCGCCAGCAGCCAAGATCGGTCAGCGGGAGGGTCCCAAGAGACCCAGTACTTC. The chain uses TRBV4-1 and TRBJ2-5, with TRBD2 matching 10 bases. CDR1 is MGHRA and CDR2 is YSYEKL in the germline V gene. The CDR3 length is 18 residues. V lost 0 bases, J lost 1 base, and 8 bases stayed unmatched.